The clone carrying this T cell receptor beta chain was recorded a few times. What it binds is not known. The ends were cut back, 7 bases at V and 4 bases at J, with 10 bases in the middle. In germline, CDR1 is SEHNR, CDR2 FQNEAQ (reference sequence). The CDR3 spans 13 residues. This sample was included in a study of T cell repertoires in cytomegalovirus infection. Looking at the study overall: Alongside well-studied HLA-B-restricted CMV epitopes, recently identified HLA-C-restricted CMV epitopes were also used. It was the public TCR beta signatures that indicated both CMV infection and matching HLA type. The study, taken as a whole, reports: Individuals carrying CMV plus the relevant HLA were identified by cumulative frequency of public TCR beta families. Ex vivo responses were dominated by HLA-C-restricted CMV-specific TCR beta clonotypes.

TCRdb re-derived calls from the reads in MiXCR, one entry per CDR3 protein. The sample has tens of thousands of distinct CDR3 sequences, around 20% seen once. The source is a human donor in good health (CMV status not recorded). Some clones in this sample may be carry-over from other donors' samples. The rearrangement joins TRBV7-9 to TRBJ1-4; tentatively, D is TRBD1 (6 bases). The sample consisted of CD8+ T cells from cultured PBMCs, taken from culture after CMV antigen stimulation. DNA for the CDR3: TGTGCCAGCACGACAGGACGTAATGAAAAACTGTTTTTT. It is translated as CASTTGRNEKLFF.